This TCR beta chain was recorded in a study of blood T cell repertoires in COVID-19. Study information: Whether acute or convalescent, the COVID-19 samples came from the United States, Italy and Spain.

CDR1 is MNHNS and CDR2 is SASEGT in the germline V gene. Trimming stripped 3 bases from V and 6 bases from J, with 15 bases between. This CDR3 comprises 14 residues. In the original processing: Estimation of nucleated cell counts relied on the amplification of reference gene primers. Clones were read by immunoSEQ multiplex PCR, and TCRdb kept only the in-frame ones, dropping some. The V and J calls and clone size are taken from that table; D and trimming were inferred from the DNA. This table holds 110,000 or so clones, 85% found once. The chain links TRBV6-1 to TRBJ2-7, with a possible D match to TRBD1 (6 bases). This receptor was obtained from a human donor in a cohort sampled during active COVID-19. The sequenced material came from peripheral blood. The CDR3 DNA is TGTGCCAGCAGTGACGTACAGGGTAATCGCGAGCAGTACTTC. Translated: CASSDVQGNREQYF.